This entry is about one T cell receptor (beta chain). The data derive from a study of blood T cell repertoires in COVID-19. The table came from immunoSEQ multiplex PCR; TCRdb's copy has only in-frame clones and leaves some out. The sample lists fewer than 350,000 clones; 89% were seen once. The study assigned cohorts using participant-reported clinical history. The CDR3 contains 15 residues. The origin of this receptor is a woman aged 40 to 50 who had recovered from COVID-19. This rearrangement joins TRBV21-1 to TRBJ1-1; the table's D call of TRBD1 was not tested on the DNA. TRBV21-1 is a pseudogene. Sequencing used PBMCs or T cells enriched from blood (not recorded which). The CDR3 coding sequence is TGTGCCAGCAGCAAAGCTGTTCCACAGGGCACTGAAGCTTTCTTT. This codes for CASSKAVPQGTEAFF.